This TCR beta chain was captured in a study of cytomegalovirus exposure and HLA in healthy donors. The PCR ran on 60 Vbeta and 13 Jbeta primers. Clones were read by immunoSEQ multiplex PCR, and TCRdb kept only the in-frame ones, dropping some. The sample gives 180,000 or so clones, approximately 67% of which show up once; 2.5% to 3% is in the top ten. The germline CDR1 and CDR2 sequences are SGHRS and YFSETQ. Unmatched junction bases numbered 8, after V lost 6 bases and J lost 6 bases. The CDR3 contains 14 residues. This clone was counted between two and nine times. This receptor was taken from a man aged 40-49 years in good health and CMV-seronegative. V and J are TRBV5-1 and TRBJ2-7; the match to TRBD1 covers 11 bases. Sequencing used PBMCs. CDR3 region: CASTGTGGPSEQYF. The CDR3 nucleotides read TGCGCCAGCACCGGGACAGGGGGGCCCTCCGAGCAGTACTTC.